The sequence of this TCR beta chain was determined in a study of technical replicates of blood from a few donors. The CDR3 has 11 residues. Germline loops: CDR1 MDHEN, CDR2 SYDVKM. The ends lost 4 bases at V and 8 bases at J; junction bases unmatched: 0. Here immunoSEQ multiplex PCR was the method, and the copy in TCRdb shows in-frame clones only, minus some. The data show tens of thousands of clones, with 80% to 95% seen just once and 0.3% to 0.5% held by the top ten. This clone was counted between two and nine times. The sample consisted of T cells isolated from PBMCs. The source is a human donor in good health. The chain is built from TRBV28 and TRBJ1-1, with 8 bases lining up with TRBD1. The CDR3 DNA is TGTGCCAGCAGTTGGGACAGGGAAGCTTTCTTT. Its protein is CASSWDREAFF.